This note documents a single TCR beta chain sequence. The antigen is not known. J lost 4 bases, V lost 6 bases, and 7 bases had no gene match. CDR1 and CDR2 (germline): LNHDA, SQIVND (reference sequence). The CDR3 sequence is 15 residues long. This specimen belongs to a study of T cells in localized non-small cell lung cancer. Regarding the study as a whole: Those with higher blood T cell density had longer overall survival. Sequencing, confined to only one tumor region, leaves heterogeneity possible. Compared with tumor, uninvolved adjacent lung displayed greater T cell clonality, ranking highest overall.

Only in-frame clones appear in the TCRdb table, and some are missing; sequencing was by immunoSEQ multiplex PCR. The data hold some 130,000 clones, with more than 70% observed a single time. The sequencing here drew on peripheral blood, taken before any cancer treatment. The source of this sequence is a female donor aged 60 or older with stage I lung adenocarcinoma. The chain carries TRBV19 and TRBJ2-5, with 11 bases lining up with TRBD2. CDR3 in DNA: TGTGCCAGTAGCACAGGGACTAGCGGAGGAGAGACCCAGTACTTC. It is translated as CASSTGTSGGETQYF. Full variable domain (missing parts from reference TRBV19 and TRBJ2-5): DGGITQSPKYLFRKEGQNVTLSCEQNLNHDAMYWYRQDPGQGLRLIYYSQIVNDFQKGDIAEGYSVSREKKESFPLTVTSAQKNPTAFYLCASSTGTSGGETQYFGPGTRLLVL.